This TCR beta chain was retrieved from a study of post-analysis software for immune sequencing data. About the research overall: Recorded subtypes: relapsing-remitting, secondary progressive, progressive-relapsing; some patients unannotated.

TCR beta cDNA libraries had unique molecular identifiers. TCRdb fed the PCR reads into MiXCR, producing one record per CDR3 protein. The table shows hundreds of thousands of distinct CDR3 sequences, with 55% to 60% occurring only once. The study, taken as a whole, reports: Clustering by F measure revealed strong co-clustering among samples prepared together in one batch. The study found TRBV5-6, TRBV5-1 and TRBV20-1 among five TRBV segments more frequent in patients than controls. Significantly lower normalized Chao1 diversity was found in patients with multiple sclerosis relative to controls.

As for this clonotype: Its antigen is as yet unknown.

Germline V gives CDR1 MNHEY, CDR2 SVGAGI. The CDR3 length is 15 residues. J lost 5 bases, V lost 7 bases, and 11 bases had no gene match. This TCR derives from a girl aged 2-15 years with multiple sclerosis. The chain links TRBV6-5 to TRBJ1-2; 9 bases fit TRBD1. Sequencing was carried out using blood. The CDR3 reads CASTFNTGGSYGYTF. The CDR3 DNA reads as TGTGCCAGCACCTTTAACACAGGGGGCAGTTATGGCTACACCTTC.